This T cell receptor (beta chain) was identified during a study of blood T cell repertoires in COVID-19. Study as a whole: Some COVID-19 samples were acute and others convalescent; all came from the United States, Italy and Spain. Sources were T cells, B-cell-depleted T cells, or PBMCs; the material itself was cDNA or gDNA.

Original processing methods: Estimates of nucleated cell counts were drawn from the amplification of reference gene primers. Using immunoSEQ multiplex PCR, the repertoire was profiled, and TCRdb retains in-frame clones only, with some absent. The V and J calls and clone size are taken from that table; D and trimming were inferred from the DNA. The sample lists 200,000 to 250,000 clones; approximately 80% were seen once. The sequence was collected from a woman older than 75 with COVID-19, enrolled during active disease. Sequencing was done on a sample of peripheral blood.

CDR3: CASSRDSRTEAFF. In DNA, the CDR3 is TGTGCCAGCTCACGGGACAGCAGGACTGAAGCTTTCTTT. The chain has TRBV18 and TRBJ1-1, with 7 bases matching TRBD1. The trim removed 4 bases at V and 5 bases at J, leaving 4 bases unmatched. Looked up from germline, CDR1 is KGHSH and CDR2 is LQKENI. This CDR3 region has 13 residues.